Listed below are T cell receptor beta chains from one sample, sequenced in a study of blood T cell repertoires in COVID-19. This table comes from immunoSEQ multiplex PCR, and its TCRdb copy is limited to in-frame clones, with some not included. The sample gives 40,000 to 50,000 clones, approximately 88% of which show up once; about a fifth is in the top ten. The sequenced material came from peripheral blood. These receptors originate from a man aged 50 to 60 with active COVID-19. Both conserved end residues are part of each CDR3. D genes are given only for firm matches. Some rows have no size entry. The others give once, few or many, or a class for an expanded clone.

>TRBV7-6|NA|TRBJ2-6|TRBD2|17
CASSSLAGGSGANVLTF
TGTGCCAGCAGCTCACTAGCGGGAGGGTCTGGGGCCAACGTCCTGACTTTC
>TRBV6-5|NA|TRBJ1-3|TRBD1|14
CASSRDSSGNTIYF
TGTGCCAGCAGTCGGGACAGCTCTGGAAACACCATATATTTT
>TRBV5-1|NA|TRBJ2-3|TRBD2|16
CASSLRTSGSTDTQYF
TGCGCCAGCAGCTTACGAACTAGCGGAAGCACAGATACGCAGTATTTT
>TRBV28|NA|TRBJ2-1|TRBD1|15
CASRPGTGGFNEQFF
TGTGCCAGCAGGCCCGGGACAGGTGGTTTCAATGAGCAGTTCTTC
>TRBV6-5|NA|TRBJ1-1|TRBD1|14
CASSHRGLNTEAFF
TGTGCCAGCAGCCACAGGGGGCTGAACACTGAAGCTTTCTTT
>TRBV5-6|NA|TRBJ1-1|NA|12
CASSLAGNGAFF
TGTGCCAGCAGCTTGGCCGGGAACGGAGCTTTCTTT
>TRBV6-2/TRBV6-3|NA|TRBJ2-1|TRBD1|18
CASSYPTTGVSSYNEQFF
TGTGCCAGCAGTTACCCCACGACAGGGGTAAGCTCCTACAATGAGCAGTTCTTC
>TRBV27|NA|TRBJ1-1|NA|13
CASRAGDYAEAFF
TGTGCCAGCAGAGCAGGGGATTACGCTGAAGCTTTCTTT
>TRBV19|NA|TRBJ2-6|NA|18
CASSISGTVSSGANVLTF
TGTGCCAGTAGCATATCCGGGACTGTCAGCTCTGGGGCCAACGTCCTGACTTTC
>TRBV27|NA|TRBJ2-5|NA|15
CASSKQRGFEETQYF
TGTGCCAGCAGTAAACAGAGGGGGTTCGAAGAGACCCAGTACTTC
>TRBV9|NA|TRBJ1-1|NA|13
CASSLTERTEAFF
TGTGCCAGCAGCCTGACAGAGAGGACTGAAGCTTTCTTT
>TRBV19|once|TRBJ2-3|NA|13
CASSIARADTQYF
TGTGCCAGTAGTATAGCCAGGGCAGATACGCAGTATTTT
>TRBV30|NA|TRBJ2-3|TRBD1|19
CAWSVLGGGRGTLRDTQYF
TGTGCCTGGAGTGTACTAGGCGGAGGCAGGGGGACCTTAAGAGATACGCAGTATTTT
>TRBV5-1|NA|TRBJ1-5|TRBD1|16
CASSLEGQGSNQPQHF
TGCGCCAGCAGCTTGGAGGGACAGGGTTCTAATCAGCCCCAGCATTTT
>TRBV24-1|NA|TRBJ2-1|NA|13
CATSEQGRNEQFF
TGTGCCACCAGTGAACAGGGCCGCAATGAGCAGTTCTTC
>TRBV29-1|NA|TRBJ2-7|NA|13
CSVVWAGSYEQYF
TGCAGCGTTGTGTGGGCAGGTTCCTACGAGCAGTACTTC
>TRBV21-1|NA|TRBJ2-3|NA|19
CASSTVSYRGNYGTDTQYF
TGTGCCAGCAGCACCGTTTCCTACAGGGGGAATTACGGGACAGATACGCAGTATTTT
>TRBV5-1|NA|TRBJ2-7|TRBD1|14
CASSLSGGLNEQYF
TGCGCCAGCAGCTTGTCAGGGGGCTTGAACGAGCAGTACTTC
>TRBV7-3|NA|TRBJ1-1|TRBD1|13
CASSRGQGTEAFF
TGTGCCAGCAGTCGGGGACAGGGCACTGAAGCTTTCTTT
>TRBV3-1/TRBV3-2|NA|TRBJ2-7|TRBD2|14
CASSHTSGSDEQYF
TGTGCCAGCAGCCACACGAGCGGGAGCGACGAGCAGTACTTC
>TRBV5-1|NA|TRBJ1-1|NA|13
CASSSKPYTEAFF
TGCGCCAGCAGCTCCAAGCCATACACTGAAGCTTTCTTT
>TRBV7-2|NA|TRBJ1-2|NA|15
CASSSFLVANYGYTF
TGTGCCAGCAGCTCTTTCTTGGTAGCTAACTATGGCTACACCTTC
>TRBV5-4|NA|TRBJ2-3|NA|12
CASSPGGDTQYF
TGTGCCAGCAGCCCAGGGGGGGATACGCAGTATTTT
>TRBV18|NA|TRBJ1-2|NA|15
CASSLGQPGGNGYTF
TGTGCCAGCTCCCTCGGACAGCCTGGGGGTAATGGCTACACCTTC
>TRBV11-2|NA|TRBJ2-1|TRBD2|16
CASSPGWTSSYNEQFF
TGTGCCAGCAGCCCCGGGTGGACTAGCTCCTACAATGAGCAGTTCTTC